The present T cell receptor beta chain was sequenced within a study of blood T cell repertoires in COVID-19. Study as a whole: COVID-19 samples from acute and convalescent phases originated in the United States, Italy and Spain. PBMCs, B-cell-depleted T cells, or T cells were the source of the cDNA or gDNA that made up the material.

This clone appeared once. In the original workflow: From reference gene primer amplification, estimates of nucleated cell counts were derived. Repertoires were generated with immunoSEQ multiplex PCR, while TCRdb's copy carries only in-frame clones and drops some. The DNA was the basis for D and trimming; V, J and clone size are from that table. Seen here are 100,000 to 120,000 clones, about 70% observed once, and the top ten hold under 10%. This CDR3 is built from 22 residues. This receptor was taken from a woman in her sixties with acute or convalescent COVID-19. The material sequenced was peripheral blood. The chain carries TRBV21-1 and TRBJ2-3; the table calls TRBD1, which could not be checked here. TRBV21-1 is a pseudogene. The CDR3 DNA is TGTGCCAGCATTCCGGGACAGGGATATCTTGCAGGGCGGGGTAGTCTCGCAGATACGCAGTATTTT. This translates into CASIPGQGYLAGRGSLADTQYF.